The 18 T cell receptor beta chains given below trace back to one sample, sequenced in a study of OX40 agonist ivuxolimab in advanced cancers. Assay used: immunoSEQ multiplex PCR; TCRdb lists only in-frame clones, some missing. The table shows 90,000 to 100,000 clones, with about 85% occurring only once. The starting material was CD4+ or CD8+ T cells sorted from blood, obtained in a trial of the OX40 agonist ivuxolimab. These receptors all stem from an adult with an advanced solid tumor such as melanoma, head and neck, liver or kidney cancer.

This clone was recorded only once. J is TRBJ2-6 and V is TRBV6-5; no clear D. This CDR3 region has 15 residues. V lost 7 bases and J 0 bases, leaving 10 bases between the germline ends. Germline V gene sequence: CDR1 MNHEY, CDR2 SVGAGI. CDR3 sequence (DNA): TGTGCCAGCAAAGTGAGGAGCTCTGGGGCCAACGTCCTGACTTTC. This gives the protein CASKVRSSGANVLTF.

This chain connects TRBV4-1 to TRBJ2-4, with D possibly being TRBD1 or TRBD2 (5 bases each). With 0 bases removed from V and 4 bases from J, the gap between germline ends came to 16 bases. This CDR3 has 17 residues. From germline, CDR1 is MGHRA and CDR2 YSYEKL. The CDR3 sequence is CASSQEFKPGRKNIQYF. The CDR3 nucleotides are TGCGCCAGCAGCCAAGAATTTAAACCGGGACGGAAAAACATTCAGTACTTC.

This clone was detected a few times. The chain joins TRBV19 to TRBJ1-4; a weak D match, TRBD1 (6 bases). Germline V gene lookup returns CDR1 LNHDA and CDR2 SQIVND (reference sequence). This CDR3 contains 15 residues. Trimming took off 6 bases at V and 8 bases at J, with 19 bases between the two ends. CDR3 sequence: CASSPGGSSNEKLFF. CDR3 DNA sequence: TGTGCCAGTAGCCCCGGGGGCAGTTCCAACGAAAAACTGTTTTTT.

The chain is built from TRBV7-8 and TRBJ1-2; possibly TRBD1 for D (5 bases). The CDR3 runs to 13 residues. The V and J ends lost 0 bases and 6 bases respectively, with 8 bases between them. The germline gives CDR1 SGHVS, CDR2 FQNEAQ. CDR3 protein: CASSLAGGDGYTF. The CDR3 coding sequence is TGTGCCAGCAGCTTAGCGGGGGGGGATGGCTACACCTTC.

This clone was detected a few times. The V gene is TRBV19, the J gene TRBJ1-5; unclear D gene. V was clipped by 5 bases and J by 6 bases, with 11 bases between them. This CDR3 contains 13 residues. Germline assignment: CDR1 LNHDA and CDR2 SQIVND (reference sequence). The CDR3 DNA reads as TGTGCCAGTAGTCCTCTAGTAGGTCAGCCCCAGCATTTT. This codes for CASSPLVGQPQHF.

This chain connects TRBV6-5 to TRBJ1-2, with TRBD1 as a possible D gene (5 bases). Germline loops: CDR1 MNHEY, CDR2 SVGAGI. V was clipped by 7 bases and J by 4 bases, with 13 bases between them. The CDR3 is 13 amino acids. In nucleotides, the CDR3 is TGTGCCAGCACCTTAGGACAAGCCTATGGCTACACCTTC. As protein: CASTLGQAYGYTF.

The chain links TRBV28 to TRBJ2-7; D not resolved. This CDR3 spans 11 amino acids. V was clipped by 9 bases and J by 4 bases, with 10 bases between them. CDR1 and CDR2 (germline): MDHEN, SYDVKM. Here the CDR3 reads CASGARYEQYF. The DNA for the CDR3 is TGTGCCAGTGGCGCGAGGTACGAGCAGTACTTC.

The V gene is TRBV2, the J gene TRBJ1-5; possibly TRBD1 for D (6 bases). Germline assignment: CDR1 SNHLY and CDR2 FYNNEI. The CDR3 runs to 13 residues. With 6 bases removed from V and 5 bases from J, the gap between germline ends came to 11 bases. The DNA for the CDR3 is TGTGCCAGCAGGTACAGGGAGGATCAGCCCCAGCATTTT. Its translation: CASRYREDQPQHF.

This clone has just one count. This sequence joins TRBV9 and TRBJ2-1, with 9 bases matching TRBD2. The CDR3 runs to 15 residues. The germline V gene encodes CDR1 SGDLS and CDR2 YYNGEE. With 0 bases clipped from V and 6 bases from J, the junction kept 4 bases outside the gene matches. CDR3 coding DNA: TGTGCCAGCAGCGTAGGACTAGCGGACGTCAATGAGCAGTTCTTC. It encodes CASSVGLADVNEQFF.

This chain uses TRBV7-9 with TRBJ1-2; 7 bases map to TRBD1. Germline CDR1 reads SEHNR; CDR2 reads FQNEAQ (reference sequence). Losses at the gene ends were 5 bases for V and 9 bases for J; bases not matched to a gene: 9. CDR3 length: 13 amino acids. The CDR3 region has the DNA TGTGCCAGCAGCAACGGACAGGAGGCCAGCTACACCTTC. Its protein product is CASSNGQEASYTF.

CDR3 sequence reads: CASSHRTGPYGYTF. The CDR3 nucleotides read TGTGCCAGCAGTCATCGGACAGGGCCGTATGGCTACACCTTC. This chain joins TRBV28 and TRBJ1-2; 8 nucleotides match TRBD1. The CDR3 sequence is 14 residues long. The V and J ends lost 5 bases and 5 bases, in that order; junction bases with no gene match: 7. The germline CDR1 and CDR2 sequences are MDHEN and SYDVKM.

The V and J genes are TRBV11-3 and TRBJ2-2; no firm D call. Germline CDR1 is SGHNT and CDR2 is YENEEA. The CDR3 runs 12 residues. V was clipped by 6 bases and J by 7 bases, with 9 bases between them. CDR3 loop: CASSRNVGELFF. The CDR3 nucleotides read TGTGCCAGCAGTCGAAATGTCGGGGAGCTGTTTTTT.

The chain joins TRBV27 to TRBJ2-6, with D unresolved. The ends were cut back, 4 bases at V and 0 bases at J, with 7 bases in the middle. This CDR3 contains 15 residues. CDR1 MNHEY and CDR2 SMNVEV come from the germline V gene (reference sequence). The CDR3 DNA is TGTGCCAGCAGTTGGCAGAGCTCTGGGGCCAACGTCCTGACTTTC. This gives the protein CASSWQSSGANVLTF.

This chain joins TRBV11-2 and TRBJ1-1; possible D gene TRBD1, 5 bases. The CDR3 spans 15 residues. Germline V CDR1 and CDR2: SGHAT, FQNNGV. V was cut by 1 base and J by 1 base, with 10 bases left in between. CDR3 bases: TGTGCCAGCAGCTTAGCGCAGGGCCCGAACACTGAAGCTTTCTTT. Protein product: CASSLAQGPNTEAFF.

The V gene is TRBV15, the J gene TRBJ1-1; D is uncertain. V shed 3 bases and J shed 7 bases, with 15 bases lying between them. The V gene's germline CDR1 is LNHNV and CDR2 YYDKDF (reference sequence). The CDR3 loop spans 14 amino acids. The CDR3 sequence is CATSRAAALREAFF. DNA for the CDR3: TGTGCCACCAGCAGGGCTGCGGCCCTCCGTGAAGCTTTCTTT.

V and J are TRBV28 and TRBJ2-1; the D gene is possibly TRBD2 (5 bases). The CDR3 spans 14 residues. CDR1 is MDHEN and CDR2 is SYDVKM in the germline V gene. V lost 3 bases to trimming and J lost 8 bases, with 14 bases between them. The CDR3: CASSLWARRDEQFF. The CDR3 bases are TGTGCCAGCAGTTTGTGGGCCAGGCGGGATGAGCAGTTCTTC.

This chain connects TRBV6-1 to TRBJ2-3, with D tentatively TRBD2 (6 bases). The V and J ends lost 6 bases and 5 bases respectively, with 6 bases between them. CDR3 length: 11 residues. Germline V gene data show CDR1 as MNHNS and CDR2 as SASEGT. The CDR3 nucleotides are TGTGCCAGCAGGGGGGGAGATACGCAGTATTTT. Its protein is CASRGGDTQYF.

The chain couples TRBV2 to TRBJ1-4, with 7 bases aligning to TRBD1. V shed 5 bases and J 0 bases; nucleotides not matched to a gene: 9. The CDR3 loop spans 17 amino acids. Per germline, CDR1 SNHLY and CDR2 FYNNEI. The CDR3 nucleotides are TGTGCCAGCAGTCGAGCAGGGGGTGTAGCAACTAATGAAAAACTGTTTTTT. Encoded protein: CASSRAGGVATNEKLFF.